This T cell receptor (beta chain) originates from a study of blood T cell repertoires in COVID-19 (dated by TCRdb to 2020 to 2021). Background for the entire study: Samples from collaborators originated in the United States, Italy and Spain and spanned both the acute and convalescent phases of COVID-19. Where available, HLA class I and class II types were taken from metadata supplied by the sample provider and were not determined by assay-based typing. Samples came from the ongoing ImmuneRACE study (first 160 participants) plus 1,254 subjects from 6 global collaborators. The repertoires were released in a freely available public database intended as a resource for research on the immune response to SARS-CoV-2. The material from the prospective study consisted of cDNA or gDNA derived from T cells, B-cell-depleted T cells, or PBMCs. A de-identified subject ID, COVID-19 status, age in years and sex were almost always included in the sample metadata. The dataset comprised deeply sampled blood TCRbeta repertoires from subjects exposed to, actively infected with, or recovered from COVID-19. Study-wide conclusions, independent of this receptor: How much clinical and demographic metadata was included differed by source and by participant, and the metadata was provided uncurated.

The CDR3 numbers 14 residues from cysteine through phenylalanine. CDR3 DNA is the only sequence kept; it has 42 bases, read in frame from the first base. The germline V gene (reference sequence) specifies LNHDA as CDR1 and SQIVND as CDR2. V is clipped by 2 bases and J by 1 base, and the sequence between their germline boundaries is 6 bases long. This clone occurred a few times. What antigen it recognizes has not been identified. No base qualities exist here, and no much larger clone lies one base off it. The immunoSEQ Assay, a bias-controlled multiplex PCR, was used to amplify TCRbeta CDR3 regions from genomic DNA. On the authors' methods: Nucleated cell counts per sample were estimated from amplification of reference gene primers within the assay. Sequence reads were collapsed and filtered to measure the absolute abundance of every unique TCRbeta CDR3 rearrangement. For each sample, productive Simpson clonality was calculated by taking the square root of Simpson's diversity index across productive rearrangements. Imported from immuneACCESS, the table was reduced by TCRdb to in-frame sequences with V and J called. These copies leave out some clones; in studies compared against another copy, an unresolved V gene accounts for under half, and the cause of the remainder is not known. That table furnishes V, J and clone size, whereas the DNA furnished D and trimming. This sample holds just under 350,000 clones; about nine tenths were observed only once. The ten largest clones add up to about 7.3% of the sample.

In Seattle, one collaborating source enrolled patients while the infection was active and tracked those patients longitudinally over the course of disease. Each collaborating institution followed its own protocols to collect whole blood in K2EDTA tubes. For TCRbeta analysis, collaborators shipped samples in one of three forms: frozen whole blood, isolated PBMCs, or DNA extracted from either of those sample types. Rearrangement joined TRBV19 to TRBJ1-5; the D region possibly corresponds to TRBD1 (5 bases align). This clonotype originated in a woman in her 70s with COVID-19, enrolled during active disease. The sequenced material came from peripheral blood. The DNA is as follows: TGTGCCAGTAGTATAACAGGAAGCAATCAGCCCCAGCATTTT. It codes for CASSITGSNQPQHF.